This T cell receptor beta chain is from a study of OX40 agonist ivuxolimab in advanced cancers. For the study in its entirety: Ivuxolimab, which targeted the costimulatory receptor OX40 (CD134), was an agonistic, fully human IgG2 monoclonal antibody. Intravenous ivuxolimab was administered to patients every 2 weeks at six dose levels: 0.01, 0.1, 0.3, 1.5, 3 and 10 mg/kg. Of the approximately 50 dose-escalation patients, hepatocellular carcinoma was present in 19, melanoma in around 15, renal cell carcinoma in 9 and head and neck cancer in 9. The dose-escalation cohort was almost 85% male with a mean age of 60 years, ranging from roughly 20 to 85. Patients were allowed to have had prior anti-PD-1, anti-PD-L1 or anti-CTLA-4 therapy, and roughly 40% of the dose-escalation patients had been treated with checkpoint inhibitors. Partial responses occurred in three dose-escalation patients: two with cutaneous melanoma and one with hepatocellular carcinoma. The purpose of peripheral TCRbeta sequencing was to test whether ivuxolimab changed TCR sequence diversity and led to clonal T-cell expansion. The paper covers the monotherapy dose-escalation part of the phase I ivuxolimab trial, which included N of about 51 patients. Results and caveats for the whole study, not just this receptor: At doses from 0.1 to 3.0 mg/kg, clonal expansion was seen in both CD4+ and CD8+ blood T cells between baseline and week 6. Which antigens the clonally expanded peripheral T cells were specific for was not determined. After ivuxolimab, expanded clones were on average more numerous among CD8+ T cells than among CD4+ T cells. Partial responders in the 0.1-3.0 mg/kg groups had among the lowest normalized peripheral clonal expansion, especially among CD8+ T cells. Low levels of normalized T-cell clonal expansion were also seen in some nonresponding patients.

Genomic DNA was extracted from sorted cells for sequencing of the TCRbeta CDR3 region. The immunoSEQ Assay was used to sequence the TCRbeta CDR3 regions. TCRdb retrieved this table from immuneACCESS and kept in-frame rearrangements only. Not all clones are present; in checked studies, unresolved V genes account for under half, and no reason is known for the remainder. This sample holds around 61,000 clones; roughly 90% were observed only once. The ten biggest clones cover approximately 20% of the sample. To note about this clone: This clone's antigen is unknown. No base qualities exist here, and no much larger clone lies one base off it.

The trial excluded patients who had a history of autoimmune disease or were on systemic immunosuppression. Peripheral blood for TCR sequencing was drawn from every dose cohort at baseline, at cycle 4 day 1 and at cycle 7 day 1. The samples were drawn from a first-in-human, open-label, multicenter phase I dose-escalation trial of ivuxolimab. The trial enrolled adults with locally advanced or metastatic head and neck squamous cell, hepatocellular, melanoma or renal cell carcinoma. Before TCR sequencing, CD4+ T cells and CD8+ T cells were sorted from peripheral blood as separate populations. The material sequenced was CD4+ or CD8+ T cells sorted from blood, taken in a trial of the OX40 agonist ivuxolimab. The TCR originated in an adult with an advanced solid tumor such as melanoma, head and neck, liver or kidney cancer.

The CDR3 sequence is CASSTGGPTDTQYF. The DNA is TGTGCCAGCAGTACAGGGGGCCCCACAGATACGCAGTATTTT. The V and J segments used are TRBV28 and TRBJ2-3; the junction holds 9 bases that match TRBD1. As encoded in the germline V gene, CDR1 is MDHEN while CDR2 is SYDVKM. V loses 5 bases at its end and J loses 2 bases; junction bases beyond the gene matches: 2. There are 14 amino acids in the CDR3, from cysteine to phenylalanine inclusive. CDR3 DNA is the only sequence kept; it has 42 bases, read in frame from the first base. With all but the CDR3 taken from the reference TRBV28 and TRBJ2-3 genes, the full variable domain is: DVKVTQSSRYLVKRTGEKVFLECVQDMDHENMFWYRQDPGLGLRLIYFSYDVKMKEKGDIPEGYSVSREKKERFSLILESASTNQTSMYLCASSTGGPTDTQYFGPGTRLTVL.